Here is one T cell receptor (beta chain) with its context. PCR was performed using 60 Vbeta and 13 Jbeta primers. TCRdb keeps only in-frame clones here, not all; method: immunoSEQ multiplex PCR. Among roughly 130,000 clones listed, about 85% were seen once. These data belong to a study of cytomegalovirus exposure and HLA in healthy donors. V was pared by 1 base and J by 2 bases, with 8 bases between. CDR1 SGHRS and CDR2 YFSETQ come from the germline V gene. The CDR3 covers 14 residues. The chain links TRBV5-1 to TRBJ2-3, with D possibly TRBD2 on 5 matching bases. This TCR came from a boy aged 5-17 years in good health and CMV-seronegative. The sequenced sample consisted of PBMCs. CDR3 DNA sequence: TGCGCCAGCAGCTTGTCGGGAAACACAGATACGCAGTATTTT. This translates into CASSLSGNTDTQYF.